This T cell receptor (beta chain) appears in the sequencing data of a study of T cell responses to AZD1222 COVID-19 vaccine. Findings of the study overall: Only a handful of AZD1222 recipients, roughly 6 in all, had baseline seropositivity. The donor group comprised mostly white British people and more females; the analysis possibly underestimated clonal diversity. Receipt of two AZD1222 doses was followed by a rise in Spike-specific TCR breadth and depth. The study found vaccine-associated CD4 TCRs spanning spike, dominant at 160-218 and 743-854.

The method was immunoSEQ multiplex PCR; TCRdb's version includes in-frame clones alone and lacks a portion of them. In the table there are some 150,000 clones, under 95% of which are singletons. On this clone: What it binds is unknown.

CDR3 length: 14 residues. Trimming left V 1 base short and J 4 bases short, with 11 bases between. Germline CDR1 is SGHRS and CDR2 is YFSETQ. The chain couples TRBV5-1 to TRBJ1-2; D gene unclear. The TCR was taken from an adult in good health. The starting material was peripheral blood, obtained on day 0 of MenACWY control vaccination. The CDR3 region is CASSLSAGSYGYTF. DNA of the CDR3: TGCGCCAGCAGCTTGTCAGCGGGGTCCTATGGCTACACCTTC.